Presented here are 21 T cell receptor beta chains from one specimen sequenced in a study of shared clonotypes between healthy human individuals. TCRdb's copy holds only in-frame clones and misses some; the assay was immunoSEQ multiplex PCR. The sample yields 780,000 or so clones, 72% seen once. What was sequenced was memory CD4+ T cells sorted from blood. Subset denoted: CD45RA-negative fraction. The receptors were gathered from a young woman in good health.

A word on this clone: A much larger clone lies one base from this, so it may be a read error. The rearrangement links TRBV7-2 to TRBJ1-1, with TRBD1 matching over 7 bases. Germline loops: CDR1 SGHTA, CDR2 FQGNSA. V gave up 4 bases and J gave up 0 bases; unmatched junction bases: 2. CDR3 length equals 14 residues. The CDR3 spells CASSSGQMNTEAFF. CDR3 coding DNA: TGTGCCAGCAGCTCGGGACAGATGAACACTGAAGCTTTCTTT. The full variable domain, in which reference TRBV7-2 and TRBJ1-1 provide the parts outside the CDR3, is GAGVSQSPSNKVTEKGKDVELRCDPISGHTALYWYRQSLGQGLEFLIYFQGNSAPDKSGLPSDRFSAERTGGSVSTLTIQRTQQEDSAVYLCASSSGQMNTEAFFGQGTRLTVV.

The chain is built from TRBV28 and TRBJ2-5, with 7 bases matching TRBD2. CDR1 is MDHEN and CDR2 is SYDVKM in the germline V gene. V lost 2 bases, J lost 2 bases, and 11 bases stayed unmatched. The CDR3 is 17 amino acids. The CDR3 DNA is TGTGCCAGCAGTTTAGGCCGCGGCGGAGCGGGACAAGAGACCCAGTACTTC. Amino acids: CASSLGRGGAGQETQYF.

This chain joins TRBV11-2 and TRBJ1-4, with 9 bases aligning to TRBD1. The CDR3 has 15 amino acids. Germline V gene sequence: CDR1 SGHAT, CDR2 FQNNGV. V dropped 1 base and J dropped 5; count of bases not matched to a gene: 2. CDR3 DNA: TGTGCCAGCAGCTTAGTTGGGACAGGGAATGAAAAACTGTTTTTT. Its translation is CASSLVGTGNEKLFF.

J is TRBJ1-1 and V is TRBV27; 7 bases are a match to TRBD1. Looked up from germline, CDR1 is MNHEY and CDR2 is SMNVEV (reference sequence). Trimming at V came to 4 bases and at J to 5 bases, leaving 10 bases not matched to a gene. The CDR3 length is 15 residues. In DNA form, the CDR3 reads TGTGCCAGCAGTTCACGCCCCTTACAGGGGACTGAAGCTTTCTTT. Its protein product is CASSSRPLQGTEAFF.

This chain links TRBV28 with TRBJ2-1, with 8 bases matching TRBD2. The V gene end was trimmed by 3 bases and the J gene end by 9 bases; junction bases not matched to a gene: 10. The CDR3 covers 15 residues. Germline V gene sequence: CDR1 MDHEN, CDR2 SYDVKM. CDR3 protein: CASSFPEREYGEQFF. The CDR3 DNA follows: TGTGCCAGCAGTTTCCCGGAGCGGGAGTATGGTGAGCAGTTCTTC.

The rearrangement links TRBV7-8 to TRBJ2-7; 8 positions match TRBD1. Trimming took 4 bases from V and 6 from J; bases not matched to a gene: 8. Germline CDR1 reads SGHVS; CDR2 reads FQNEAQ. The CDR3 totals 14 residues. CDR3 sequence: CASSSSGTGLEQYF. The CDR3 DNA reads as TGTGCCAGCAGCTCATCCGGGACAGGACTCGAGCAGTACTTC.

A few counts support this clone. The V call is TRBV13, the J call TRBJ2-7, with 10 bases matching TRBD1. The J segment lost 6 bases and the V segment lost 10 bases, leaving 12 bases of the junction unmatched. Germline V gene sequence: CDR1 PRHDT, CDR2 FYEKMQ (reference sequence). The CDR3 extends over 14 amino acids. The CDR3 spells CATCPGQGTCEQYF. In nucleotides, the CDR3 is TGTGCCACCTGCCCGGGACAGGGGACATGCGAGCAGTACTTC.

V is TRBV10-2 and J is TRBJ2-3; TRBD2 might be the D (5 bases). Germline lookup yields CDR1 WSHSY and CDR2 SAAADI. V gave up 2 bases and J gave up 5 bases, with 11 bases separating them. This CDR3 has 14 amino acids. The CDR3 spells CASSEHVGRDTQYF. The CDR3 region has the DNA TGCGCCAGCAGTGAGCACGTAGGGAGAGATACGCAGTATTTT.

This rearrangement joins TRBV19 to TRBJ1-1; 12 nucleotides match TRBD1. Germline trimming cut 5 bases from V and 4 bases from J; bases unmatched to any gene: 8. The CDR3 covers 16 residues. Germline V gene data show CDR1 as LNHDA and CDR2 as SQIVND (reference sequence). The CDR3 nucleotides are TGTGCCAGTAGTCCGGGACAGGGGGCGTATAGCACTGAAGCTTTCTTT. Its protein product is CASSPGQGAYSTEAFF.

This clone was seen just once. The chain combines TRBV25-1 with TRBJ2-3; D uncertain. This CDR3 has 14 residues. Germline values: CDR1 MGHDK, CDR2 SYGVNS. The germline V and J ends were trimmed by 2 bases and 3 bases, with 9 bases remaining between them. Here the CDR3 DNA reads TGTGCCAGCAGTGAAGCCTGGCGAACAGATACGCAGTATTTT. Translation: CASSEAWRTDTQYF.

The chain links TRBV2 to TRBJ2-1; D gene ambiguous. CDR1 and CDR2 (germline): SNHLY, FYNNEI. The CDR3 sequence is 12 residues long. Trimming took off 0 bases at V and 12 bases at J, with 9 bases between the two ends. The CDR3 is CASSEASWRQFF. Written as DNA, the CDR3 is TGTGCCAGCAGTGAAGCTAGTTGGCGGCAGTTCTTC. Full variable domain (remainder filled in from reference TRBV2 and TRBJ2-1): EPEVTQTPSHQVTQMGQEVILRCVPISNHLYFYWYRQILGQKVEFLVSFYNNEISEKSEIFDDQFSVERPDGSNFTLKIRSTKLEDSAMYFCASSEASWRQFFGPGTRLTVL.

This sequence joins TRBV6-5 and TRBJ2-7; 9 bases map to TRBD1. V lost 5 bases and J lost 5; bases outside the gene matches: 10. CDR1 is MNHEY and CDR2 is SVGAGI in the germline V gene. The CDR3 extends over 15 amino acids. The CDR3, as DNA: TGTGCCAGCAGTGCTCCGGGACAGGGTCTAAACGAGCAGTACTTC. Translation: CASSAPGQGLNEQYF.

The genes are TRBV2 and TRBJ1-4; a possible D gene is TRBD1 (5 bases). Trimming stripped 6 bases from V and 4 bases from J, with 15 bases between. Germline loops: CDR1 SNHLY, CDR2 FYNNEI. The CDR3 extends over 15 amino acids. The CDR3 nucleotides read TGTGCCAGCAGCCCTCGCGGGGGGGGTAATGAAAAACTGTTTTTT. As protein: CASSPRGGGNEKLFF.

The chain is built from TRBV29-1 and TRBJ1-1, with D possibly TRBD1 on 5 matching bases. CDR1 and CDR2 (germline): SQVTM, ANQGSEA. V lost 4 bases to trimming and J lost 3 bases, with 12 bases between them. There are 13 residues in the CDR3. This CDR3 is CSVGVRADTEAFF. CDR3 in DNA: TGCAGCGTTGGAGTCAGGGCCGACACTGAAGCTTTCTTT.

The genes are TRBV2 and TRBJ1-2, with TRBD1 matching over 9 bases. Germline CDR1 and CDR2: SNHLY and FYNNEI. The CDR3 is made up of 14 amino acids. The ends lost 6 bases at V and 5 bases at J; junction bases unmatched: 7. CDR3 DNA sequence: TGTGCCAGCAGCAGCGGGACAGGGACGTATGGCTACACCTTC. Protein: CASSSGTGTYGYTF.

This chain links TRBV5-1 with TRBJ2-2, with TRBD1 matching 7 bases. Germline loops: CDR1 SGHRS, CDR2 YFSETQ. The CDR3 is made up of 15 amino acids. The J segment lost 2 bases and the V segment lost 5 bases, leaving 6 bases of the junction unmatched. As DNA, the CDR3 is TGCGCCAGCAGGATAGGGACAGTAAACACCGGGGAGCTGTTTTTT. It translates to CASRIGTVNTGELFF.

A word on this clone: This sample includes further DNA sequences coding for the same CDR3. The V and J genes are TRBV27 and TRBJ1-3, with D unclear. Germline values: CDR1 MNHEY, CDR2 SMNVEV (reference sequence). This CDR3 has 13 residues. Trimming stripped 5 bases from V and 4 bases from J, with 9 bases between. CDR3 nucleotide sequence: TGTGCCAGCAGTCCCGCGGGCGGAAACACCATATATTTT. Translated: CASSPAGGNTIYF.

The genes are TRBV28 and TRBJ2-7; no clear D gene. The V end was cut by 10 bases, the J end by 3 bases, with 10 bases between. CDR3 length: 11 residues. Per germline, CDR1 MDHEN and CDR2 SYDVKM. CDR3 DNA: TGTGCCACCCAGTCCTTCTACGAGCAGTACTTC. This sequence encodes CATQSFYEQYF.

The J gene is TRBJ2-2, the V gene TRBV30, with 8 nucleotides matching TRBD2. The CDR3 runs 13 residues. Germline values: CDR1 GTSNPN, CDR2 SVGIG (reference sequence). V was pared by 2 bases and J by 9 bases, with 5 bases of the junction left unmatched. CDR3 in amino acids: CAWSSGGRWELFF. Written as DNA, the CDR3 is TGTGCCTGGAGTAGCGGGGGCCGGTGGGAGCTGTTTTTT.

The chain is built from TRBV29-1 and TRBJ2-7; 8 bases fit TRBD2. J gave up 5 bases and V 6 bases, and 15 bases lay outside the gene matches. Looked up from germline, CDR1 is SQVTM and CDR2 is ANQGSEA. This CDR3 comprises 15 residues. CDR3 coding DNA: TGCAGCGTCAGCGGGAGTTCTTCGGACTCGGACGAGCAGTACTTC. The encoded protein is CSVSGSSSDSDEQYF.

This clone was seen a handful of times. This sample also contains other DNA sequences that code for the same CDR3. V gene TRBV7-2 combines with J gene TRBJ2-1; unclear D gene. The V end was cut by 1 base, the J end by 1 base, with 5 bases between. The CDR3 consists of 14 residues. Germline CDR1 SGHTA, CDR2 FQGNSA. CDR3 in DNA: TGTGCCAGCAGCTTAGACTCTTCCTACAATGAGCAGTTCTTC. Protein: CASSLDSSYNEQFF.